The 15 T cell receptor beta chains in this list originate from one sample, sequenced in a study of blood T cell repertoires in COVID-19 (dated by TCRdb to between 2020 and 2021). The library was prepared using the immunoSEQ multiplex PCR assay. Imported from immuneACCESS, the table was reduced by TCRdb to in-frame sequences with V and J called. These copies leave out some clones; in studies compared against another copy, an unresolved V gene accounts for under half, and the cause of the remainder is not known. The sample contains around 170,000 clones, roughly nine tenths of them found a single time. Roughly 4% of the sample is taken by the ten largest. The sample comprised peripheral blood. The receptors derive from a woman in her seventies with acute or convalescent COVID-19.

This chain connects TRBV6-5 to TRBJ1-1; no definite D call. The CDR3 consists of 13 residues. V was pared by 8 bases and J by 1 base, with 11 bases between. Germline CDR1 reads MNHEY; CDR2 reads SVGAGI. The DNA of the CDR3 is TGTGCCAGCCGGTCCGGGTGGAACACTGAAGCTTTCTTT. It encodes CASRSGWNTEAFF.

The chain combines TRBV28 with TRBJ1-2; 11 bases map to TRBD1. V shed 10 bases, J shed 8 bases, and the junction held 15 bases outside the gene matches. This CDR3 is 15 amino acids long. The germline gives CDR1 MDHEN, CDR2 SYDVKM. CDR3 coding DNA: TGTGCCACCGTGACGGCTGGACAGGGGGCGGGGGGCTACACCTTC. It codes for CATVTAGQGAGGYTF.

J is TRBJ1-1 and V is TRBV7-2; 7 positions match TRBD1. Germline loops: CDR1 SGHTA, CDR2 FQGNSA. After removal of 4 bases from V and 7 bases from J, the junction contained 6 bases not matched to a gene. The CDR3 sequence is 13 residues long. The CDR3 sequence is CASSSGTAGEAFF. The CDR3 coding sequence is TGTGCCAGCAGCTCCGGGACAGCCGGTGAAGCTTTCTTT.

This clone was counted only a few times. V and J are TRBV4-3 and TRBJ1-6; a weak D match, TRBD1 (5 bases). The CDR3 is 15 residues long. V dropped 0 bases and J dropped 6 bases, with 9 bases sitting between them. CDR1 and CDR2 from the germline V gene are LGHNA and YSLEER. CDR3 coding DNA: TGCGCCAGCAGCCAAGATCAGGGAGGTAATTCACCCCTCCACTTT. The encoded protein is CASSQDQGGNSPLHF.

The chain employs TRBV2 and TRBJ2-1, with 8 nucleotides matching TRBD2. CDR1 is SNHLY and CDR2 is FYNNEI in the germline V gene. CDR3 length: 16 amino acids. Trimming at V came to 4 bases and at J to 0 bases, leaving 5 bases not matched to a gene. The CDR3 coding sequence is TGTGCCAGCAGTGGTACGGGGGGGAGCTCCTACAATGAGCAGTTCTTC. Translated: CASSGTGGSSYNEQFF.

This chain uses TRBV5-6 with TRBJ2-4; 7 nucleotides agree with TRBD1. After removal of 5 bases from V and 6 bases from J, the junction contained 11 bases not matched to a gene. The CDR3 loop spans 15 amino acids. Germline lookup yields CDR1 SGHDT and CDR2 YYEEEE. The CDR3 coding sequence is TGTGCCAGCAGTCCGACAGCCGGGACAGCAAACATTCAGTACTTC. The encoded protein is CASSPTAGTANIQYF.

The genes are TRBV4-3 and TRBJ2-1, with TRBD2 identical over 10 bases. Germline assignment: CDR1 LGHNA and CDR2 YSLEER. The CDR3 sequence is 16 residues long. V shed 4 bases and J 4 bases; nucleotides not matched to a gene: 7. CDR3: CASSRLAGGLYNEQFF. The DNA for the CDR3 is TGCGCCAGCAGCCGTTTAGCGGGGGGCCTTTACAATGAGCAGTTCTTC.

The chain couples TRBV7-8 to TRBJ1-2; D not certain. Germline V lookup: CDR1 SGHVS, CDR2 FQNEAQ. This CDR3 contains 15 residues. V lost 1 base and J lost 2, with 11 bases in between. CDR3 residues: CASSLDRTRNYGYTF. For the CDR3, the DNA is TGTGCCAGCAGCTTAGACAGAACTCGAAACTATGGCTACACCTTC.

V gene TRBV2 combines with J gene TRBJ2-1; 9 bases are a match to TRBD2. Per germline, CDR1 SNHLY and CDR2 FYNNEI. The CDR3 is 15 amino acids. The trim removed 3 bases at V and 7 bases at J, leaving 7 bases unmatched. Here the CDR3 reads CASSEGGLAGNEQFF. CDR3 DNA: TGTGCCAGCAGTGAGGGGGGACTAGCAGGGAATGAGCAGTTCTTC.

This clone was seen a single time. The chain combines TRBV7-8 with TRBJ1-1; D uncertain. Germline V lookup: CDR1 SGHVS, CDR2 FQNEAQ. V was pared by 4 bases and J by 1 base, with 10 bases between. The CDR3 consists of 14 residues. CDR3 region: CASSSITGNTEAFF. Here the CDR3 DNA reads TGTGCCAGCAGCTCCATTACGGGGAACACTGAAGCTTTCTTT. The full variable domain, in which reference TRBV7-8 and TRBJ1-1 provide the parts outside the CDR3, is GAGVSQSPRYKVAKRGQDVALRCDPISGHVSLFWYQQALGQGPEFLTYFQNEAQLDKSGLPSDRFFAERPEGSVSTLKIQRTQQEDSAVYLCASSSITGNTEAFFGQGTRLTVV.

This CDR3 is CASSGQGSMKTQYF. The CDR3 DNA reads TGCGCCAGCAGTGGACAGGGTTCTATGAAGACCCAGTACTTC. V gene TRBV10-2 combines with J gene TRBJ2-5, with 7 bases that match TRBD1. V dropped 4 bases and J dropped 6; count of bases not matched to a gene: 8. Germline loops: CDR1 WSHSY, CDR2 SAAADI. The CDR3 contains 14 residues.

This clone was seen a few times. The V and J genes are TRBV18 and TRBJ2-7, with D uncertain. The CDR3 runs to 13 residues. Germline lookup yields CDR1 KGHSH and CDR2 LQKENI. Trimming pared 2 bases from V and 1 base from J, leaving 6 bases between. The DNA for the CDR3 is TGTGCCAGCTCACCATCCAGGTCCTACGAGCAGTACTTC. This encodes CASSPSRSYEQYF.

This clone was seen once. The chain combines TRBV5-1 with TRBJ2-5; D perhaps matches TRBD1 (5 bases). V lost 2 bases, J lost 5 bases, and 22 bases lay in between. The CDR3 extends over 17 amino acids. Germline assignment: CDR1 SGHRS and CDR2 YFSETQ. In nucleotides, the CDR3 is TGCGCCAGCAGCTTTAGCTCGTCTAGTCCAAAGGGGGAGACCCAGTACTTC. As protein: CASSFSSSSPKGETQYF.

The chain is built from TRBV9 and TRBJ2-2; TRBD2 agrees at 10 bases. Germline-derived CDR1 and CDR2 are SGDLS and YYNGEE. The CDR3 length is 16 residues. The V segment lost 0 bases and the J segment 3 bases; nucleotides outside the gene matches: 2. In DNA, the CDR3 is TGTGCCAGCAGCGTAGGAGCGGGGGGGCACACCGGGGAGCTGTTTTTT. Its protein product is CASSVGAGGHTGELFF.

There are a few counts of this clone. This sequence joins TRBV19 and TRBJ1-2; D is unclear. Germline CDR1 is LNHDA and CDR2 is SQIVND (reference sequence). The CDR3 has 14 amino acids. V lost 5 bases and J 4 bases, leaving 14 bases between the germline ends. The CDR3 nucleotides are TGTGCCAGTAGTGCCTTAGAGGTTGGCTATGGCTACACCTTC. Amino acids: CASSALEVGYGYTF. Drawing the rest from reference TRBV19 and TRBJ1-2, the complete variable domain is DGGITQSPKYLFRKEGQNVTLSCEQNLNHDAMYWYRQDPGQGLRLIYYSQIVNDFQKGDIAEGYSVSREKKESFPLTVTSAQKNPTAFYLCASSALEVGYGYTFGSGTRLTVV.